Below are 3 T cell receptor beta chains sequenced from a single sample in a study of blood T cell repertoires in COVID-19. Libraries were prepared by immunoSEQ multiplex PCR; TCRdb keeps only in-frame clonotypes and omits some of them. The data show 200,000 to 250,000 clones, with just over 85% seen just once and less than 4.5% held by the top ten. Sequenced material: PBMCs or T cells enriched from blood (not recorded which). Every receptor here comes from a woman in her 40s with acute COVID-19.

CDR3 loop: CASSAGGRGAFF. Written as DNA, the CDR3 is TGTGCCAGCAGCGCAGGGGGCCGCGGAGCTTTCTTT. V is TRBV12-3 or TRBV12-4 and J is TRBJ1-1; TRBD1 aligns across 8 bases. There are 12 residues in the CDR3. V was clipped by 6 bases and J by 10 bases; unmatched bases: 7.

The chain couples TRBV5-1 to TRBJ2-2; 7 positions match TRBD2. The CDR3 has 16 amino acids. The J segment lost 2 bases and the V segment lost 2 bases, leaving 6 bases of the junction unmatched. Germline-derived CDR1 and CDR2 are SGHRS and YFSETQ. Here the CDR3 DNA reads TGCGCCAGCAGCTTAAGCGGGGCCATCAACACCGGGGAGCTGTTTTTT. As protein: CASSLSGAINTGELFF.

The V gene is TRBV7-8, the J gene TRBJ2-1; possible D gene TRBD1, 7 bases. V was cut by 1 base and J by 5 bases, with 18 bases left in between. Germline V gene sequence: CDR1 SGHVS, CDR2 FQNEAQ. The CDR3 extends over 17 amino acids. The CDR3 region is CASSLVPRGAYDNEQFF. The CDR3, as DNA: TGTGCCAGCAGCTTAGTACCCAGGGGGGCCTACGACAATGAGCAGTTCTTC.